The sequence of this TCR beta chain was determined in a study of monozygotic twins with inflammatory bowel disease. Findings of the study overall: Differences in immunosuppressive treatment may have been a source of added variability in patient repertoires. Among IBD patients, fewer clonotypes were shared with others than among healthy twins, especially with disease activity. IBD patients displayed reduced TCRbeta diversity (inverse Simpson) when set against healthy co-twins. Among twins, concordant and discordant pairs did not differ in repertoire similarity, possibly from limited power.

Germline V gene data show CDR1 as LGHNA and CDR2 as YNFKEQ. The CDR3 runs 14 residues. Concerning this clonotype: Its antigen is unknown.

TCRdb derives one entry per CDR3 protein from the 5' RACE reads, leaving out DNA. The sample includes about 450,000 distinct CDR3 sequences. The J gene is TRBJ2-2, the V gene TRBV4-2; TCRdb lists TRBD1, though no DNA is available to test this call. The specimen sequenced was blood. This TCR came from a human donor with ulcerative colitis or Crohn's disease, or a healthy co-twin of an affected twin (not recorded which). CDR3 region: CASSLGQGERELFF.